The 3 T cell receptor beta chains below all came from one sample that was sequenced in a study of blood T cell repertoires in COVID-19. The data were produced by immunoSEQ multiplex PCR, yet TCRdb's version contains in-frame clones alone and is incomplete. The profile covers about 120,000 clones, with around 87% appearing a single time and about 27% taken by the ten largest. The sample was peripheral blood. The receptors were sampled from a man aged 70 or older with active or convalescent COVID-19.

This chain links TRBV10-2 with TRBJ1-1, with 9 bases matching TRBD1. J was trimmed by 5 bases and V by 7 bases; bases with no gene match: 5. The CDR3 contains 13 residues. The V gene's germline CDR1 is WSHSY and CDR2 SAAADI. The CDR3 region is CASKRDRVTEAFF. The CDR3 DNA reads TGCGCCAGCAAAAGGGACAGGGTGACTGAAGCTTTCTTT.

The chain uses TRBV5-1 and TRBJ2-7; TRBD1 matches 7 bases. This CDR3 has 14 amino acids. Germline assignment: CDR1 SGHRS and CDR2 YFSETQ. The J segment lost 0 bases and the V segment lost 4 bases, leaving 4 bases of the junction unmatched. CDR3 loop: CASSLRTGSYEQYF. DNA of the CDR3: TGCGCCAGCAGCCTACGGACAGGCTCCTACGAGCAGTACTTC.

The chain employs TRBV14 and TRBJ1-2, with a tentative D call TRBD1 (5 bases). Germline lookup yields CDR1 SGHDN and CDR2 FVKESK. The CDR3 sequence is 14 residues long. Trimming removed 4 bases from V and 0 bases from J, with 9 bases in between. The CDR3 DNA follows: TGTGCCAGCAGCCTGGACATTACTAACTATGGCTACACCTTC. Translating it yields CASSLDITNYGYTF.